This passage covers 8 T cell receptor beta chains from one sample sequenced in a study of blood T cell repertoires in COVID-19. This table comes from immunoSEQ multiplex PCR, and its TCRdb copy is limited to in-frame clones, with some not included. The sample has roughly 300,000 clones, around 88% seen once. The sample comprised peripheral blood. These receptors were collected from a woman between 50 and 59 years old with acute or convalescent COVID-19.

V and J are TRBV18 and TRBJ2-7, with D perhaps matching TRBD2 (6 bases). The V end was cut by 5 bases, the J end by 5 bases, with 13 bases between. This CDR3 has 13 amino acids. From germline, CDR1 is KGHSH and CDR2 LQKENI. The CDR3 reads CASSGSREDEQYF. CDR3 sequence (DNA): TGTGCCAGCTCAGGAAGTAGGGAGGACGAGCAGTACTTC.

The chain is built from TRBV28 and TRBJ2-3; 10 bases are a match to TRBD1. CDR1 is MDHEN, CDR2 SYDVKM, per germline. Germline trimming cut 1 base from V and 0 bases from J; bases unmatched to any gene: 4. CDR3 length: 17 residues. Here the CDR3 DNA reads TGTGCCAGCAGTTTATCGGGGACAGGGGAGAGCACAGATACGCAGTATTTT. This codes for CASSLSGTGESTDTQYF.

The V and J genes are TRBV9 and TRBJ2-5; 8 nucleotides match TRBD2. From germline, CDR1 is SGDLS and CDR2 YYNGEE. The CDR3 spans 15 residues. The ends lost 3 bases at V and 2 bases at J; junction bases unmatched: 6. CDR3: CASSGTGTRQETQYF. The CDR3 DNA follows: TGTGCCAGCAGCGGCACCGGGACTAGACAAGAGACCCAGTACTTC.

The chain is built from TRBV4-2 and TRBJ2-1, with TRBD2 identical over 15 bases. There are 21 residues in the CDR3. The germline V gene encodes CDR1 LGHNA and CDR2 YNFKEQ. V lost 4 bases, J lost 0 bases, and 13 bases stayed unmatched. CDR3 sequence reads: CASSLASGLAGGPVSYNEQFF. As DNA, the CDR3 is TGTGCCAGCAGCCTAGCCTCGGGACTAGCGGGAGGTCCAGTCTCCTACAATGAGCAGTTCTTC.

The V call is TRBV4-3, the J call TRBJ1-4; 7 nucleotides align to TRBD1. The CDR3 extends over 15 amino acids. The V gene end was trimmed by 1 base and the J gene end by 8 bases; junction bases not matched to a gene: 7. Looked up from germline, CDR1 is LGHNA and CDR2 is YSLEER. CDR3 DNA sequence: TGCGCCAGCAGCCAAGGCACAGGGGTTCGAGAAAAACTGTTTTTT. Residues: CASSQGTGVREKLFF.

The rearrangement links TRBV2 to TRBJ1-5; TRBD1 matches at 10 bases. V lost 3 bases and J lost 6; bases outside the gene matches: 2. Germline V gene sequence: CDR1 SNHLY, CDR2 FYNNEI. The CDR3 has 14 amino acids. CDR3 DNA: TGTGCCAGCAGTGATCGGACAGGGGGTCAGCCCCAGCATTTT. Its translation: CASSDRTGGQPQHF.

Only one count was recorded for this clone. The chain joins TRBV18 to TRBJ2-5, with D perhaps matching TRBD1 (7 bases). CDR3 length: 15 amino acids. Trimming pared 4 bases from V and 1 base from J, leaving 13 bases between. Germline V lookup: CDR1 KGHSH, CDR2 LQKENI. This chain's CDR3 is CASSRAGGLQETQYF. The CDR3 coding sequence is TGTGCCAGCTCACGGGCAGGGGGACTCCAAGAGACCCAGTACTTC. Based on the CDR3 plus reference TRBV18 and TRBJ2-5, the full variable domain is NAGVMQNPRHLVRRRGQEARLRCSPMKGHSHVYWYRQLPEEGLKFMVYLQKENIIDESGMPKERFSAEFPKEGPSILRIQQVVRGDSAAYFCASSRAGGLQETQYFGPGTRLLVL.

The CDR3 nucleotides read TGTGCCAGCAGTGAATTAGGGGGGGGGCCGAGGACTGAAGCTTTCTTT. Its protein is CASSELGGGPRTEAFF. The chain uses TRBV25-1 and TRBJ1-1; possible D gene TRBD1, 6 bases. V was trimmed by 1 base and J by 5 bases, leaving 17 bases between them. CDR1 and CDR2 (germline): MGHDK, SYGVNS. This CDR3 region has 16 residues.